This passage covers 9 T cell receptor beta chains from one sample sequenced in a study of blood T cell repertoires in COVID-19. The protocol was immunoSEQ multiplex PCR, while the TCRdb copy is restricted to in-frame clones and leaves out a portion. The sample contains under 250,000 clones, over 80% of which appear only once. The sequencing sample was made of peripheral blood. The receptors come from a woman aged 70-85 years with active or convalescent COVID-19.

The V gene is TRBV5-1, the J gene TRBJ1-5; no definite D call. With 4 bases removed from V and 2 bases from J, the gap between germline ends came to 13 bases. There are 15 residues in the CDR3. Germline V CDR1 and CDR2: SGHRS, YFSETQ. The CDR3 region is CASSPGAGRNQPQHF. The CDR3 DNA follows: TGCGCCAGCAGCCCTGGTGCAGGCCGCAATCAGCCCCAGCATTTT.

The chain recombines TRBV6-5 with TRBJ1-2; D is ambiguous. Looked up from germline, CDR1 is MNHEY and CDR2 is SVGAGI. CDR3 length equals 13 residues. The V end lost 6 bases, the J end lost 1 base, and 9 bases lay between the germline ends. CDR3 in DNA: TGTGCCAGCAGGTTCCCCGGTAACTATGGCTACACCTTC. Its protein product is CASRFPGNYGYTF.

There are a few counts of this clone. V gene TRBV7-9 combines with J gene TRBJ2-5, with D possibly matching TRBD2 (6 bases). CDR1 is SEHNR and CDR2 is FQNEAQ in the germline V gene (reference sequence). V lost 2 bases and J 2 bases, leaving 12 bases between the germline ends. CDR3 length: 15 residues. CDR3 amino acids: CASSLSRAGQETQYF. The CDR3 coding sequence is TGTGCCAGCAGCTTATCAAGAGCGGGTCAAGAGACCCAGTACTTC.

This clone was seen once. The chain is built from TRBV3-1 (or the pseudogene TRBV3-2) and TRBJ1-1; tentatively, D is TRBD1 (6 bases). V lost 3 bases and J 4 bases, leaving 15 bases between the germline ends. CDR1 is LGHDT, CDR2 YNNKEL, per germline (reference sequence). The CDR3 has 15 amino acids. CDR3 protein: CASSHVGQLATEAFF. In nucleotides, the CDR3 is TGTGCCAGCAGCCACGTTGGACAGTTGGCCACTGAAGCTTTCTTT.

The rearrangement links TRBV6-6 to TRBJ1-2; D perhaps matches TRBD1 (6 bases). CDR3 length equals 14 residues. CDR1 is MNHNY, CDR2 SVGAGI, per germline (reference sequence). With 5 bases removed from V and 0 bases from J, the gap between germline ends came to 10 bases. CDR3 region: CASSHRAANYGYTF. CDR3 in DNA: TGTGCCAGCAGTCACAGGGCTGCTAACTATGGCTACACCTTC.

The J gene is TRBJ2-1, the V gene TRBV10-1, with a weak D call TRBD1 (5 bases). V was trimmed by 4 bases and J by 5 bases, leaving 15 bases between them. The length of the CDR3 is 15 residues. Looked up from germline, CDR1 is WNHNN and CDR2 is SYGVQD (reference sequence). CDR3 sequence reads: CASSVDGPGNNEQFF. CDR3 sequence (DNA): TGCGCCAGCAGTGTGGACGGGCCAGGGAACAATGAGCAGTTCTTC.

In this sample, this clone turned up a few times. CDR3 sequence (DNA): TGTGCCAGCAGCTTGGATCGGGGGATGGGGACTGAAGCTTTCTTT. Encoded protein: CASSLDRGMGTEAFF. The V call is TRBV5-4, the J call TRBJ1-1; D might be TRBD1 (5 bases). The CDR3 is made up of 15 amino acids. From germline, CDR1 is SGHNT and CDR2 YYREEE (reference sequence). Between the trimmed V and J ends, which lost 0 bases and 5 bases, there was a span of 14 bases.

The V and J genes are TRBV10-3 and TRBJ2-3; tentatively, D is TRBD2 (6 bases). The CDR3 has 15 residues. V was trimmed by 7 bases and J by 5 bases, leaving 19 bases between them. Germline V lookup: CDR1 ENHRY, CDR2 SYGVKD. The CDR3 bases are TGTGCCATCATGGAGCCGAAACGGGGGAGAGATACGCAGTATTTT. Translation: CAIMEPKRGRDTQYF.

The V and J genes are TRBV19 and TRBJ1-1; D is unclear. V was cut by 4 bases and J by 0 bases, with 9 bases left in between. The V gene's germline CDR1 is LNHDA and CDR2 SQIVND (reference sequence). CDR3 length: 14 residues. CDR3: CASSTTTLNTEAFF. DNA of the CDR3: TGTGCCAGTAGTACCACCACACTGAACACTGAAGCTTTCTTT.